This passage covers 26 T cell receptor beta chains from one sample sequenced in a study of post-analysis software for immune sequencing data. Overall study findings and caveats: There were five or six TRBV segments more frequent in patients than controls, and TRBV5-6, TRBV5-1 and TRBV20-1 were among them.

The authors incorporated unique molecular identifiers into the TCR beta cDNA libraries. TCRdb called the PCR reads again in MiXCR, with one record for every CDR3 protein. This table holds fewer than 850,000 distinct CDR3 sequences, 30% found once. What these receptors recognize is not known. The sample taken for sequencing was blood. The receptor source for this set is a girl aged 10 to 17 with multiple sclerosis.

The V call is TRBV7-2, the J call TRBJ1-2, with D perhaps TRBD1 (5 bases). The germline CDR1 and CDR2 sequences are SGHTA and FQGNSA. V was clipped by 1 base and J by 7 bases, with 22 bases between them. This CDR3 is 17 amino acids long. The CDR3 DNA reads TGTGCCAGCAGCTTAGATGGACACGGGGCGCCAGGTTCTGGCTACACCTTC. Encoded protein: CASSLDGHGAPGSGYTF.

This clonotype was counted between two and nine times. The gene calls are TRBV12-3 or TRBV12-4 and TRBJ1-5; D is undetermined. With 3 bases removed from V and 5 bases from J, the gap between germline ends came to 5 bases. The CDR3 spans 12 residues. The CDR3 DNA sequence: TGTGCCAGCAGTTTTAATGATCAGCCCCAGCATTTT. Translating it yields CASSFNDQPQHF.

This chain uses TRBV29-1 with TRBJ1-2; D uncertain. The CDR3 contains 12 residues. The V end was cut by 3 bases, the J end by 1 base, with 6 bases between. Germline assignment: CDR1 SQVTM and CDR2 ANQGSEA. The CDR3 reads CSVDDINYGYTF. For the CDR3, the DNA is TGCAGCGTTGATGACATTAACTATGGCTACACCTTC.

This clonotype was seen only a few times. This rearrangement joins TRBV6-2 or TRBV6-3 to TRBJ2-3, with D perhaps matching TRBD2 (5 bases). Germline lookup yields CDR1 MNHEY and CDR2 SVGEGT. This CDR3 is built from 14 residues. Deletions cut 4 bases from V and 2 bases from J, with 10 bases between. CDR3 in amino acids: CASSFRDNTDTQYF. CDR3 DNA sequence: TGTGCCAGCAGTTTCCGGGATAACACAGATACGCAGTATTTT.

The CDR3 loop is CASSQVPGRQETQYF. CDR3 DNA: TGTGCCAGCAGCCAAGTTCCCGGAAGACAAGAGACCCAGTACTTC. The rearrangement links TRBV3-1 to TRBJ2-5; D remains ambiguous. The CDR3 loop spans 15 amino acids. CDR1 and CDR2 (germline): LGHDT, YNNKEL (reference sequence). The V and J ends lost 1 base and 2 bases respectively, with 11 bases between them.

This clonotype has ten or more counts. This chain links TRBV6-1 with TRBJ2-6; D is ambiguous. The CDR3 covers 17 residues. Germline V lookup: CDR1 MNHNS, CDR2 SASEGT. Trimming cost V 2 bases and J 0 bases, with 11 bases left between them. CDR3 protein: CASSEKDGRSGANVLTF. DNA for the CDR3: TGTGCCAGCAGTGAAAAGGACGGACGCTCTGGGGCCAACGTCCTGACTTTC.

This clonotype was counted only a few times. This chain uses TRBV7-2 with TRBJ1-4, with D hard to call. Germline assignment: CDR1 SGHTA and CDR2 FQGNSA. V lost 2 bases and J lost 5, with 15 bases in between. The length of the CDR3 is 16 residues. The CDR3 nucleotides read TGTGCCAGCAGCTTACCGACCGGGATTGGGAATGAAAAACTGTTTTTT. Amino acid sequence: CASSLPTGIGNEKLFF.

This chain uses TRBV3-1 with TRBJ2-2, with D unresolved. Looked up from germline, CDR1 is LGHDT and CDR2 is YNNKEL (reference sequence). This CDR3 has 14 residues. V was trimmed by 3 bases and J by 7 bases, leaving 12 bases between them. The CDR3 region has the DNA TGTGCCAGCAGCCAGAACCACAGAAACGGGGAGCTGTTTTTT. Translating gives CASSQNHRNGELFF.

The chain has TRBV7-8 and TRBJ2-5; no definite D call. Germline CDR1 and CDR2: SGHVS and FQNEAQ. The CDR3 is 14 amino acids. Between the trimmed V and J ends, which lost 5 bases and 3 bases, there was a span of 13 bases. The CDR3 loop is CASSPIRSEETQYF. CDR3 coding DNA: TGTGCCAGCAGCCCGATCCGGTCCGAAGAGACCCAGTACTTC.

The chain links TRBV27 to TRBJ1-2, with 7 nucleotides matching TRBD1. V shed 6 bases and J 1 base; nucleotides not matched to a gene: 8. The CDR3 is made up of 15 amino acids. Germline CDR1 reads MNHEY; CDR2 reads SMNVEV (reference sequence). In DNA, the CDR3 is TGTGCCAGCAGCTCAGGGGGGTCTTTTAACTATGGCTACACCTTC. Its translation is CASSSGGSFNYGYTF.

The V call is TRBV28, the J call TRBJ2-3; D gene ambiguous. The CDR3 loop spans 14 amino acids. Germline loops: CDR1 MDHEN, CDR2 SYDVKM. The germline V and J ends were trimmed by 6 bases and 4 bases, with 14 bases remaining between them. The CDR3 nucleotides are TGTGCCAGCAGCCGCTGGGGTTTCGCAGATACGCAGTATTTT. It is translated as CASSRWGFADTQYF.

The chain employs TRBV5-1 and TRBJ2-5, with D uncertain. Germline V gives CDR1 SGHRS, CDR2 YFSETQ. V lost 0 bases to trimming and J lost 5 bases, with 17 bases between them. This CDR3 comprises 16 residues. The CDR3 loop reads CASSLAPLRPTETQYF. CDR3 DNA: TGCGCCAGCAGCTTGGCTCCTCTACGACCCACGGAGACCCAGTACTTC.

This chain connects TRBV7-2 to TRBJ1-4; D may be TRBD1 (5 bases). Looked up from germline, CDR1 is SGHTA and CDR2 is FQGNSA. CDR3 length: 15 residues. The V end lost 1 base, the J end lost 3 bases, and 9 bases lay between the germline ends. The CDR3 is CASSLEGQPNEKLFF. Here the CDR3 DNA reads TGTGCCAGCAGCTTAGAGGGGCAGCCTAATGAAAAACTGTTTTTT.

The chain uses TRBV6-2 or TRBV6-3 and TRBJ1-2; no definite D call. The CDR3 loop spans 13 amino acids. V lost 6 bases, J lost 6 bases, and 14 bases lay in between. The germline V gene encodes CDR1 MNHEY and CDR2 SVGEGT. CDR3: CASRPRREHGYTF. CDR3 bases: TGTGCCAGCAGGCCACGCCGGGAGCATGGCTACACCTTC.

The V gene is TRBV6-5, the J gene TRBJ2-3, with a possible D match to TRBD1 (5 bases). Trimming removed 2 bases at V and 4 bases at J, with 16 bases between. The CDR3 is 16 residues long. CDR1 and CDR2 (germline): MNHEY, SVGAGI. The CDR3 is CASSYAARVKADTQYF. CDR3 nucleotides: TGTGCCAGCAGTTACGCGGCCAGGGTGAAGGCAGATACGCAGTATTTT.

The V and J genes are TRBV11-2 and TRBJ2-1; 7 bases map to TRBD1. Per germline, CDR1 SGHAT and CDR2 FQNNGV. Trimming took 1 base from V and 1 from J; bases not matched to a gene: 7. The CDR3 is made up of 17 amino acids. CDR3 protein: CASSLGRQGLSYNEQFF. The CDR3 DNA reads as TGTGCCAGCAGCTTAGGGAGACAGGGTCTTTCCTACAATGAGCAGTTCTTC.

Only a few counts were recorded for this clonotype. The V call is TRBV10-3, the J call TRBJ1-1, with TRBD1 matching 8 bases. V lost 6 bases and J lost 5; bases outside the gene matches: 5. CDR3 length equals 13 residues. Per germline, CDR1 ENHRY and CDR2 SYGVKD. The CDR3: CAIRDRGLTEAFF. DNA of the CDR3: TGTGCCATCAGAGACAGGGGTCTGACTGAAGCTTTCTTT.

In its sample, this clonotype was seen once. This sequence joins TRBV5-1 and TRBJ2-3; perhaps TRBD2 as D (5 bases). V was shortened by 3 bases and J by 1 base, with 18 bases between the two germline ends. CDR1 is SGHRS and CDR2 is YFSETQ in the germline V gene. This CDR3 contains 17 residues. CDR3 amino acids: CASSSTPTGVRTDTQYF. CDR3 nucleotides: TGCGCCAGCAGCTCGACCCCTACCGGGGTGCGCACAGATACGCAGTATTTT.

The chain links TRBV13 to TRBJ2-7; TRBD2 matches 8 bases. The V gene end was trimmed by 7 bases and the J gene end by 2 bases; junction bases not matched to a gene: 10. The germline V gene has CDR1 PRHDT and CDR2 FYEKMQ (reference sequence). The CDR3 contains 15 residues. The CDR3 sequence: CASTRGLEPTYEQYF. The CDR3 DNA follows: TGTGCCAGCACCCGGGGACTAGAACCGACCTACGAGCAGTACTTC.

This clonotype was counted between two and nine times. The chain couples TRBV29-1 to TRBJ2-5; no clear D. The germline V gene has CDR1 SQVTM and CDR2 ANQGSEA. V was cut by 4 bases and J by 5 bases, with 14 bases left in between. This CDR3 has 13 amino acids. CDR3 DNA: TGCAGCGTTGGCGAGGCACCGCAGGAGACCCAGTACTTC. As protein: CSVGEAPQETQYF.

This clonotype has only a few counts. V and J are TRBV12-3 or TRBV12-4 and TRBJ2-1; a weak D match, TRBD1 (5 bases). CDR3 length: 14 amino acids. Deletions cut 7 bases from V and 6 bases from J, with 16 bases between. The DNA for the CDR3 is TGTGCCAGCACTGCCAGGGCCCGTGCCAATGAGCAGTTCTTC. It codes for CASTARARANEQFF.

The V gene is TRBV12-3 or TRBV12-4, the J gene TRBJ2-4, with TRBD2 identical over 7 bases. Gene TRBJ2-7 matches the end of the DNA better, so the J call may be wrong. The CDR3 covers 14 residues. CDR3 in DNA: TGTGCCAGCAGTTTAAACGGGAGGACCTACGAGCAGTACTTC. As protein: CASSLNGRTYEQYF.

The chain joins TRBV5-6 to TRBJ2-1; D may be TRBD2 (6 bases). The CDR3 length is 16 residues. Between the trimmed V and J ends, which lost 3 bases and 5 bases, there was a span of 18 bases. The germline V gene has CDR1 SGHDT and CDR2 YYEEEE. This chain's CDR3 is CASSWGTPKPHNEQFF. The DNA for the CDR3 is TGTGCCAGCAGCTGGGGGACTCCCAAGCCCCACAATGAGCAGTTCTTC.

This clonotype was observed a handful of times. The chain employs TRBV6-5 and TRBJ1-5; 8 nucleotides align to TRBD1. Germline loops: CDR1 MNHEY, CDR2 SVGAGI. There are 13 residues in the CDR3. Trimming removed 6 bases from V and 7 bases from J; junction bases left unmatched: 5. The CDR3 DNA reads TGTGCCAGCAGGGACAGGGCAGGGCAGCCCCAGCATTTT. It encodes CASRDRAGQPQHF.

The chain has TRBV5-1 and TRBJ1-1; 7 nucleotides agree with TRBD1. Germline V gene lookup returns CDR1 SGHRS and CDR2 YFSETQ. The CDR3 is 14 amino acids. The junction had 4 bases not matched to a gene; V was cut back by 1 base and J by 4 bases. The chain's CDR3 is CASSLQQGFTEAFF. The DNA of the CDR3 is TGCGCCAGCAGCTTGCAACAGGGGTTCACTGAAGCTTTCTTT. The full variable domain, rest sourced from reference TRBV5-1 and TRBJ1-1, is KAGVTQTPRYLIKTRGQQVTLSCSPISGHRSVSWYQQTPGQGLQFLFEYFSETQRNKGNFPGRFSGRQFSNSRSEMNVSTLELGDSALYLCASSLQQGFTEAFFGQGTRLTVV.

The sample holds a few counts of this clonotype. The chain combines TRBV7-2 with TRBJ2-5; 8 nucleotides match TRBD2. Germline CDR1 and CDR2: SGHTA and FQGNSA. The CDR3 has 17 residues. Trimming cost V 4 bases and J 1 base; bases outside gene matches: 11. The CDR3 reads CASSWGLSGSLQETQYF. Here the CDR3 DNA reads TGTGCCAGCAGCTGGGGACTAAGCGGGAGTCTCCAAGAGACCCAGTACTTC.